This TCR beta chain emerged from a study of CD8 T cells in ankylosing spondylitis. Libraries of TCR beta came from quantitative 5'-RACE with molecular barcodes. A single record per CDR3 protein comes from TCRdb applying MiXCR to the 5' RACE reads. The sample lists about 150,000 distinct CDR3 sequences; 40% to 50% were seen once. Notes on the study in general: Matched ankylosing spondylitis synovial fluid reportedly contained a significantly enriched population of disease-linked clones.

This CDR3 region has 15 residues. CDR1 and CDR2 (germline): SGHRS, YFSETQ. V shed 0 bases, J shed 4 bases, and the junction held 2 bases outside the gene matches. For this clonotype: Its matching antigen is unknown.

The sequence was collected from a male donor with ankylosing spondylitis. The sequenced material came from synovial fluid, either unsorted or a sorted T cell fraction (not recorded which). The J gene is TRBJ1-5, the V gene TRBV5-1, with TRBD1 matching 9 bases. In nucleotides, the CDR3 is TGCGCCAGCAGCTTGGCCGGACAGGGGAATCAGCCCCAGCATTTT. It yields the protein CASSLAGQGNQPQHF. Drawing the rest from reference TRBV5-1 and TRBJ1-5, the complete variable domain is KAGVTQTPRYLIKTRGQQVTLSCSPISGHRSVSWYQQTPGQGLQFLFEYFSETQRNKGNFPGRFSGRQFSNSRSEMNVSTLELGDSALYLCASSLAGQGNQPQHFGDGTRLSIL.